The present entry profiles one T cell receptor beta chain with its context. Germline V gene data show CDR1 as MGHRA and CDR2 as YSYEKL. Trimming took 1 base from V and 6 from J, leaving 8 bases between them. The CDR3 runs to 13 residues. PCR employed 60 Vbeta and 13 Jbeta primers. The repertoire was sequenced with immunoSEQ multiplex PCR; TCRdb's copy has only in-frame clones and lacks some. This repertoire shows roughly 180,000 clones, approximately 85% found once; its top ten account for roughly 9.3%. This sample stems from a study of cytomegalovirus exposure and HLA in healthy donors. The TCR originated in a man younger than 35 in good health and CMV-seropositive. The gene calls are TRBV4-1 and TRBJ2-3; D not certain. The sequenced sample was PBMCs. The CDR3, as DNA: TGCGCCAGCAGCCAAGTATTGCGGGATACGCAGTATTTT. As protein: CASSQVLRDTQYF.